Listed below are T cell receptor beta chains from one sample, sequenced in a study of blood T cell repertoires in COVID-19. The protocol was immunoSEQ multiplex PCR, while the TCRdb copy is restricted to in-frame clones and leaves out a portion. Of fewer than 300,000 clones detected, 70% to 80% appear once; the ten largest clones hold about 3%. Sequencing was performed on peripheral blood. These TCRs come from a woman aged 80 or over with acute or convalescent COVID-19. Each CDR3 is given with its conserved first and last residue. D genes are given only for firm matches. Some rows mark clone size as missing; the rest say once, few, many or name a class of expanded clone.

cdr3_nt	cdr3_aa	clone_size	v_call	d_call	j_call
TGCGCCAGCAGTGGTGCGACTAGCGGTTACAATGAGCAGTTCTTC	CASSGATSGYNEQFF	-	TRBV10-1	TRBD2	TRBJ2-1
TGCGCCAGCAGCTTTGCAGTCAACACTGAAGCTTTCTTT	CASSFAVNTEAFF	-	TRBV5-1	-	TRBJ1-1
TGCAGCGTTCTCCAGGGTGGCAATCAGCCCCAGCATTTT	CSVLQGGNQPQHF	-	TRBV29-1	-	TRBJ1-5
TGTGCCAGTAGTGCAGACACGGGAAACACCATATATTTT	CASSADTGNTIYF	-	TRBV19	-	TRBJ1-3
TGTGCCAGTAGTATCGGTCTAGCGGGAGGCCCGAGCTCCTACAATGAGCAGTTCTTC	CASSIGLAGGPSSYNEQFF	-	TRBV19	TRBD2	TRBJ2-1
TGTGCCAGCAGCGATACAGGGGCTCAGCCCCAGCATTTT	CASSDTGAQPQHF	once	TRBV5-5	TRBD1	TRBJ1-5
TGCGCCAGCAGCTTGGAAGGAAGAGCCACTAAAGAGACCCAGTACTTC	CASSLEGRATKETQYF	-	TRBV5-1	-	TRBJ2-5
TGTGCCAGCTCACCATCGACCGGGGGGCTCTCTGGGGCCAACGTCCTGACTTTC	CASSPSTGGLSGANVLTF	-	TRBV18	-	TRBJ2-6
TGCAGCGTATCGGGACAGGGAGGGCTACGCGTCGAGAACTATGGCTACACCTTC	CSVSGQGGLRVENYGYTF	few	TRBV29-1	TRBD1	TRBJ1-2
TGTGCCAGCAGCCTAAAGGGGCAGAACACTGAAGCTTTCTTT	CASSLKGQNTEAFF	few	TRBV27	-	TRBJ1-1
TGTGCCAGCAGCTTAGCGGGGGGATCACAAGAGACCCAGTACTTC	CASSLAGGSQETQYF	-	TRBV7-9	-	TRBJ2-5
TGTGCCAGCAGCTTAGGGGGGACAGGTTACGAGCAGTACTTC	CASSLGGTGYEQYF	-	TRBV7-2	TRBD1	TRBJ2-7
TGTGCTAGTGGTTGGGCGACAGATGCAGGAAACACCATATATTTT	CASGWATDAGNTIYF	-	TRBV12-5	-	TRBJ1-3
TGTGCCAGCAGCTTCAAGCTCGTGGATGAGCAGTTCTTC	CASSFKLVDEQFF	-	TRBV11-3	-	TRBJ2-1
TGTGCCAGCTCACCACCGTCGGGACAGGGGAACGAGCAGTACTTC	CASSPPSGQGNEQYF	-	TRBV18	TRBD1	TRBJ2-7
TGTGCCAGCAGTTACTCAGGTGGGGGGGTGCAGCCCCAGCATTTT	CASSYSGGGVQPQHF	-	TRBV6-5	-	TRBJ1-5
TGTGCCAGTAGTATAGGATCAGCGTTTAACTATGGCTACACCTTC	CASSIGSAFNYGYTF	-	TRBV19	-	TRBJ1-2
TGTGCCAGCGGGGCCCCTAACACCGGGGAGCTGTTTTTT	CASGAPNTGELFF	-	TRBV3-1/TRBV3-2	-	TRBJ2-2
TGCAGCGTTGGGGTATCTAGCGGCGTCCAAGAGACCCAGTACTTC	CSVGVSSGVQETQYF	once	TRBV29-1	TRBD2	TRBJ2-5
TGTGCCAGCAGCTTGGGGGGCCAGGTTCCTAATGAAAAACTGTTTTTT	CASSLGGQVPNEKLFF	-	TRBV5-4	-	TRBJ1-4